This entry features one TCR beta chain sequence. Antigen specificity is unknown. This sample was included in a study of OX40 agonist ivuxolimab in advanced cancers. Study summary: Among those enrolled, mean age was approximately 62 years (range roughly 23 to 90) and approximately 83% were male. Partial responses, seen in three patients, involved one hepatocellular carcinoma and two cutaneous melanomas.

Sequencing used immunoSEQ multiplex PCR; TCRdb keeps in-frame clones, though not all of them. This table has 22,000 or so clones, roughly 90% appearing once. Notes on the study in general: The CD4+ and CD8+ T cells in the blood had expanded clonally by week 6 at 0.1 to 3.0 mg/kg. On average, a greater number of expanded clones characterised CD8+ T cells relative to CD4+.

The CDR3 totals 12 residues. V lost 6 bases and J 7 bases, leaving 10 bases between the germline ends. The germline V gene has CDR1 SGHNT and CDR2 YENEEA. This receptor was taken from an adult with an advanced solid tumor such as melanoma, head and neck, liver or kidney cancer. Source: CD4+ or CD8+ T cells sorted from blood, taken in a trial of the OX40 agonist ivuxolimab. This chain connects TRBV11-3 to TRBJ2-1; unclear D gene. CDR3 sequence reads: CASSLRANEQFF. CDR3 sequence (DNA): TGTGCCAGCAGTCTTAGGGCAAATGAGCAGTTCTTC.